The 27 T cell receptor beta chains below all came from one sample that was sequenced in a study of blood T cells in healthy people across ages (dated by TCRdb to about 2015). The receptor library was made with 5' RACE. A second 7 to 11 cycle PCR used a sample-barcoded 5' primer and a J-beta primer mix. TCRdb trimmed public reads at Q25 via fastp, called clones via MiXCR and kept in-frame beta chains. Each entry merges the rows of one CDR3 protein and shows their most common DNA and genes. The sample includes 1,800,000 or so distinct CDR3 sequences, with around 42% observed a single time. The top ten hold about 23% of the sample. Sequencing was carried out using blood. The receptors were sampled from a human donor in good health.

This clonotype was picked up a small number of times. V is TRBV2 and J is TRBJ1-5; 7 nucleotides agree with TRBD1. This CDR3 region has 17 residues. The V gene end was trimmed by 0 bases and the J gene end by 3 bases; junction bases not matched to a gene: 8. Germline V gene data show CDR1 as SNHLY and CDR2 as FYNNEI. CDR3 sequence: CASSEAWGGQPNQPQHF. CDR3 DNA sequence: TGTGCCAGCAGTGAAGCTTGGGGGGGACAGCCCAATCAGCCCCAGCATTTT.

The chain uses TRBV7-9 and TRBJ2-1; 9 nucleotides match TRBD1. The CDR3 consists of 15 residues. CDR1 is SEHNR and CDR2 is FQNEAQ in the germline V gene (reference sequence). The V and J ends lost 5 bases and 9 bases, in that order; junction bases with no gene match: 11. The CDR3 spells CASSPSGTGISEQFF. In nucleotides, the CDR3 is TGTGCCAGCAGCCCATCTGGGACAGGGATATCTGAGCAGTTCTTC.

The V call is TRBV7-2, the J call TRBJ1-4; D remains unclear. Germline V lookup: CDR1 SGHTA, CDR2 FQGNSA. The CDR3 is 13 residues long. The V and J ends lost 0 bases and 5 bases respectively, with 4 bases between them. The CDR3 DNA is TGTGCCAGCAGCTTAGCTAGGAATGAAAAACTGTTTTTT. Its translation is CASSLARNEKLFF.

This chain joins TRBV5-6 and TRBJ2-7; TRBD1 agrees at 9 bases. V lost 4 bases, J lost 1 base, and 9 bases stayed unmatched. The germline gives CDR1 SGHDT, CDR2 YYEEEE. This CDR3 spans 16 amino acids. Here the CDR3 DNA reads TGTGCCAGCAGCGGAACGACAGGGGGTCAATCCTACGAGCAGTACTTC. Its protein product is CASSGTTGGQSYEQYF.

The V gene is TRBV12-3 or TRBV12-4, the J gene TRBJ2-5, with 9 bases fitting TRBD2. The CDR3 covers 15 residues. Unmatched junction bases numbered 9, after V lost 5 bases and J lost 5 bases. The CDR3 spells CASSQPGLATETQYF. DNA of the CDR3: TGTGCCAGCAGTCAACCGGGACTAGCAACGGAGACCCAGTACTTC.

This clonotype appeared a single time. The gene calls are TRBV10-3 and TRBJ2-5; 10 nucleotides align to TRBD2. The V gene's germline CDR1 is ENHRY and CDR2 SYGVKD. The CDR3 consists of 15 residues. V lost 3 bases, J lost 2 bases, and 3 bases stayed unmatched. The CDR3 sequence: CAISEAGGRQETQYF. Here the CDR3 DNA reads TGTGCCATCAGTGAAGCGGGGGGGCGTCAAGAGACCCAGTACTTC.

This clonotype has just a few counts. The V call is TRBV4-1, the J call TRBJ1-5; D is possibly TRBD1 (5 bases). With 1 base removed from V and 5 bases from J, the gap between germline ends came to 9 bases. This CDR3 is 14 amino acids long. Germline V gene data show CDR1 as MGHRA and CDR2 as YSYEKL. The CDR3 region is CASSQVRADQPQHF. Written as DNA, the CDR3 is TGCGCCAGCAGCCAAGTCAGGGCCGATCAGCCCCAGCATTTT.

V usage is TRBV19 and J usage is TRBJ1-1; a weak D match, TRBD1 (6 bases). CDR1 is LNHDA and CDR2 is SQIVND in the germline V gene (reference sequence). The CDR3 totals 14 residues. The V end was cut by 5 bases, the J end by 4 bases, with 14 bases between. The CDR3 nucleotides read TGTGCCAGTAGTGTAATAGGGGGGACCACTGAAGCTTTCTTT. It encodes CASSVIGGTTEAFF.

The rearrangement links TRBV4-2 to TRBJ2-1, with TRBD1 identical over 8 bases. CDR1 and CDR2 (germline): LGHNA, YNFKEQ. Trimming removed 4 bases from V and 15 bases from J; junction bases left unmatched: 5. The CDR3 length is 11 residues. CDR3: CASSRQGPRFF. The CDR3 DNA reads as TGTGCCAGCAGCCGACAGGGGCCGCGGTTCTTC.

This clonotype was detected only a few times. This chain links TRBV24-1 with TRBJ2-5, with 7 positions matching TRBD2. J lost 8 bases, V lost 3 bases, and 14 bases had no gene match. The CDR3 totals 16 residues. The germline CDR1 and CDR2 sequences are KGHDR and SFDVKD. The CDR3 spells CATSDTLGSAGSTQYF. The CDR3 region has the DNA TGTGCCACCAGTGATACCTTAGGATCAGCGGGGAGTACCCAGTACTTC.

CDR3 protein: CASSRRTGQNEKLFF. Written as DNA, the CDR3 is TGCGCCAGCAGCCGAAGGACGGGACAAAATGAAAAACTGTTTTTT. The gene calls are TRBV5-1 and TRBJ1-4, with D possibly matching TRBD1 (6 bases). With 4 bases removed from V and 5 bases from J, the gap between germline ends came to 15 bases. Looked up from germline, CDR1 is SGHRS and CDR2 is YFSETQ. The CDR3 contains 15 residues.

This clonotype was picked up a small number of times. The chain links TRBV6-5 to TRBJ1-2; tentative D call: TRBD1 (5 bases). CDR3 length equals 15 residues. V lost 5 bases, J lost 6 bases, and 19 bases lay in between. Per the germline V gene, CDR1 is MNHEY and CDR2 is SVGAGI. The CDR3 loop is CASSLDRPSRDGYTF. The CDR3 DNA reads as TGTGCCAGCAGTCTTGACAGACCCAGCAGGGATGGCTACACCTTC.

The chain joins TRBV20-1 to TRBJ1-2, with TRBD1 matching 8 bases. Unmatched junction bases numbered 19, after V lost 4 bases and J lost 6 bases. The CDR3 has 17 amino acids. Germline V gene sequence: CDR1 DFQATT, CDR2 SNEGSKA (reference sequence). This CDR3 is CSANLGLLGRGQDGYTF. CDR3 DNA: TGCAGTGCTAATTTGGGTCTGTTGGGCAGGGGGCAGGATGGCTACACCTTC.

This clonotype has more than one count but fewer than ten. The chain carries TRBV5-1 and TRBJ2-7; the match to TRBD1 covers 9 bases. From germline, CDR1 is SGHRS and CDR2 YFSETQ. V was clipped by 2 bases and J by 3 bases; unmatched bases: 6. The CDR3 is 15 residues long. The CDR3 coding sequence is TGCGCCAGCAGCTTCTCGTCGGACAGGGGCTACGAGCAGTACTTC. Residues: CASSFSSDRGYEQYF.

Written as DNA, the CDR3 is TGTGCCAGCGGGACAGGGCGCGCTGAAGCTTTCTTT. This translates into CASGTGRAEAFF. This chain uses TRBV12-3 or TRBV12-4 with TRBJ1-1; 9 positions match TRBD1. Trimming cost V 8 bases and J 6 bases; bases outside gene matches: 4. CDR3 size: 12 residues.

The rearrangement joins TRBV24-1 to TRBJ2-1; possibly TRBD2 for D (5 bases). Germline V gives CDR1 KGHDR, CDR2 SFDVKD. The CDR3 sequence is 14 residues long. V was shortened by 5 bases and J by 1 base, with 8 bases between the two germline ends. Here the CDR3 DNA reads TGTGCCACCAGTGGAGGGCATTCCTACAATGAGCAGTTCTTC. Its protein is CATSGGHSYNEQFF.

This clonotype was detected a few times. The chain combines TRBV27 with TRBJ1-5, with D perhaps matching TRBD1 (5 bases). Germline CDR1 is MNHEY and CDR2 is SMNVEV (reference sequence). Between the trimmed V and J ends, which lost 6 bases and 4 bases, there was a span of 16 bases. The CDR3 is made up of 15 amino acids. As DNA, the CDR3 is TGTGCCAGCAGGCGAGGGGAGCCGGTAAATCAGCCCCAGCATTTT. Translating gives CASRRGEPVNQPQHF.

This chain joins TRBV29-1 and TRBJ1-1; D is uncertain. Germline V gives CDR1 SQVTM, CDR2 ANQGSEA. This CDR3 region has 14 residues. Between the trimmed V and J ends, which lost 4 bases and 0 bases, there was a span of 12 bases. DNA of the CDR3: TGCAGCGTTGTACGGGATCTCATGAACACTGAAGCTTTCTTT. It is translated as CSVVRDLMNTEAFF.

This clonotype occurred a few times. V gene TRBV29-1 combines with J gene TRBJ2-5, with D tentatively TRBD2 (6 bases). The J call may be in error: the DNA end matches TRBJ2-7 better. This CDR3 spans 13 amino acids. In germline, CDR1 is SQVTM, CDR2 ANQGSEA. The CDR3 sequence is CSVESGSGGEQYF. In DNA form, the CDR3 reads TGCAGCGTTGAATCCGGGAGTGGGGGCGAGCAGTACTTC.

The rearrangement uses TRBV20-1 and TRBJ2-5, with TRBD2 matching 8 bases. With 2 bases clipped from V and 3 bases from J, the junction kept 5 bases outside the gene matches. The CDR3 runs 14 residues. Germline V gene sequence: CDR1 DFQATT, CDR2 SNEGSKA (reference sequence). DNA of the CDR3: TGCAGTGCTAGACCTATGCGGGGGGAAGAGACCCAGTACTTC. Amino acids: CSARPMRGEETQYF.

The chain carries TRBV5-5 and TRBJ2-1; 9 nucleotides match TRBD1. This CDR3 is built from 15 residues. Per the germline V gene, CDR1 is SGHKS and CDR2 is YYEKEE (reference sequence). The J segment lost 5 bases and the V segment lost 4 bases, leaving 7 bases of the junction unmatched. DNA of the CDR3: TGTGCCAGCAGCCCTTTTGGGGACAGGGACAATGAGCAGTTCTTC. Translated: CASSPFGDRDNEQFF.

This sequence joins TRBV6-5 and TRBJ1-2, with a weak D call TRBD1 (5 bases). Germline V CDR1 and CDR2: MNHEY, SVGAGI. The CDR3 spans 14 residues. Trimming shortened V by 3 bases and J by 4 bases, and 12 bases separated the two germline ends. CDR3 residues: CASSYRLGLYGYTF. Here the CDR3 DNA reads TGTGCCAGCAGTTATAGGTTGGGACTCTATGGCTACACCTTC.

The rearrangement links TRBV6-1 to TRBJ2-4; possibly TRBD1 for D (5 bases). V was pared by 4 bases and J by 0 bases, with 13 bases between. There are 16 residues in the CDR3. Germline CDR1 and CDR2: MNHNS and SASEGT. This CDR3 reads CASSGQYRIAKNIQYF. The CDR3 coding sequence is TGTGCCAGCAGTGGACAATACAGGATAGCCAAAAACATTCAGTACTTC.

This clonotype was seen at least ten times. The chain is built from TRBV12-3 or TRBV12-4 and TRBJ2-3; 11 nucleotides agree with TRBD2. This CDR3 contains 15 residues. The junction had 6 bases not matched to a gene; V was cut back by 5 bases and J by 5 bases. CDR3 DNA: TGTGCCAGCAGTCGTAGCGGGGGGGCAAGAGATACGCAGTATTTT. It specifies CASSRSGGARDTQYF.

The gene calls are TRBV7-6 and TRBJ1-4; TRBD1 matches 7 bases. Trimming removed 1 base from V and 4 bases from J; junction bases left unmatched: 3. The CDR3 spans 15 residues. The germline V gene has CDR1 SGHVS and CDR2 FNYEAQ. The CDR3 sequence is CASSLGAGGNEKLFF. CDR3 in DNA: TGTGCCAGCAGCTTAGGGGCAGGGGGTAATGAAAAACTGTTTTTT. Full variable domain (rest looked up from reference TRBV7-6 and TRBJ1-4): GAGVSQSPRYKVTKRGQDVALRCDPISGHVSLYWYRQALGQGPEFLTYFNYEAQQDKSGLPNDRFSAERPEGSISTLTIQRTEQRDSAMYRCASSLGAGGNEKLFFGSGTQLSVL.

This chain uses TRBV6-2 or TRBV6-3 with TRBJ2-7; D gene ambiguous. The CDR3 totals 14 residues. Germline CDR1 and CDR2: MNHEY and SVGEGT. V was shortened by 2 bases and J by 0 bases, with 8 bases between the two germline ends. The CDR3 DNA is TGTGCCAGCAGTTACAGCCCCACCTCCTACGAGCAGTACTTC. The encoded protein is CASSYSPTSYEQYF.

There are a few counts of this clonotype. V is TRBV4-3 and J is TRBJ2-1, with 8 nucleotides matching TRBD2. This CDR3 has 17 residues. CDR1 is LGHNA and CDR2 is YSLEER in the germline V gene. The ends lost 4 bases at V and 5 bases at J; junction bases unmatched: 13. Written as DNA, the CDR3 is TGCGCCAGCAGCCCGAGAAGCGGGGGACGTCTCGACAATGAGCAGTTCTTC. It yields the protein CASSPRSGGRLDNEQFF.